This TCR beta chain was obtained from a study of T cell clonality in common variable immunodeficiency. Germline V CDR1 and CDR2: DFQATT, SNEGSKA (reference sequence). Losses at the gene ends were 0 bases for V and 5 bases for J; bases not matched to a gene: 5. The CDR3 is 16 amino acids. Only in-frame clones appear in the TCRdb table, and some are missing; sequencing was by immunoSEQ multiplex PCR. This sample has over 30,000 clones, each found more than once. Study-wide results and limits: Fewer deletions and N-nucleotide insertions were reportedly seen in common variable immunodeficiency TCR beta sequences.

This clone was picked up many times. The antigen is undetermined. The missing CDR3 end, 3 residues past where the read stops, is filled in from the germline J gene. This clonotype was sampled from a human donor with common variable immunodeficiency. The sequenced sample consisted of peripheral blood mononuclear cells. This chain connects TRBV20-1 to TRBJ2-2; 11 bases are a match to TRBD2. Partial CDR3 DNA: TGCAGTGCTAGAGATAGTAGCGGGGGGGAAACCGGGGAG. Translating it yields CSARDSSGGETGE. The full CDR3 protein reads CSARDSSGGETGELFF.